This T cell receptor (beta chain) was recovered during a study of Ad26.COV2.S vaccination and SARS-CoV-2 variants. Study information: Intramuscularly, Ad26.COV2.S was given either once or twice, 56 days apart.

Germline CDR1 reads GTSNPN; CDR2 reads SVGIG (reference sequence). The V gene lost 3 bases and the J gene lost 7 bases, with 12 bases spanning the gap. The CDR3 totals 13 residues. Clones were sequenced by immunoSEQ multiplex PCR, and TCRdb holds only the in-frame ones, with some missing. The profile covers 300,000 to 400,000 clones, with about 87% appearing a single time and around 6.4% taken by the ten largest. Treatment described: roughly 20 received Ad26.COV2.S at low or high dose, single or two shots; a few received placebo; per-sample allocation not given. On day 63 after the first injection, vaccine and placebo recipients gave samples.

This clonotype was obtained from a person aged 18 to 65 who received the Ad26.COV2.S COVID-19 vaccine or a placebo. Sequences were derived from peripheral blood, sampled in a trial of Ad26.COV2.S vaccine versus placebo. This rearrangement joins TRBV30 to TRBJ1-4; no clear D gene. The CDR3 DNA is TGTGCCTGGAGGGGGTTGGTGGGTGAAAAACTGTTTTTT. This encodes CAWRGLVGEKLFF.